The 28 T cell receptor beta chains in this list originate from one sample, sequenced in a study of OX40 agonist ivuxolimab in advanced cancers. The table came from immunoSEQ multiplex PCR; TCRdb's copy has only in-frame clones and leaves some out. Here the sample spans tens of thousands of clones, approximately 91% being singletons. The sample here was CD4+ or CD8+ T cells sorted from blood, taken in a trial of the OX40 agonist ivuxolimab. The receptors originated from an adult with an advanced solid tumor such as melanoma, head and neck, liver or kidney cancer.

A single count supports this clone. This chain uses TRBV7-9 with TRBJ2-1; D ambiguous. This CDR3 contains 13 residues. Trimming stripped 5 bases from V and 7 bases from J, with 12 bases between. Germline CDR1 reads SEHNR; CDR2 reads FQNEAQ (reference sequence). The CDR3 here is CASSPTRWNEQFF. For the CDR3, the DNA is TGTGCCAGCAGCCCGACGAGGTGGAATGAGCAGTTCTTC.

The chain couples TRBV6-5 to TRBJ2-1; no definite D call. V was clipped by 2 bases and J by 3 bases, with 5 bases between them. This CDR3 has 13 residues. Germline V gene data show CDR1 as MNHEY and CDR2 as SVGAGI. The chain's CDR3 is CASSYDNYNEQFF. Here the CDR3 DNA reads TGTGCCAGCAGTTACGACAACTACAATGAGCAGTTCTTC.

This chain joins TRBV2 and TRBJ2-2; 10 bases are shared with TRBD1. This CDR3 has 15 amino acids. Per germline, CDR1 SNHLY and CDR2 FYNNEI. The ends lost 3 bases at V and 6 bases at J; junction bases unmatched: 4. Here the CDR3 reads CASSDWDRGPGELFF. The CDR3 DNA sequence: TGTGCCAGCAGTGACTGGGACAGGGGACCCGGGGAGCTGTTTTTT.

The CDR3 coding sequence is TGTGCCAGCAGCTTGCAGGGTATCAATGAGCAGTTCTTC. Translating gives CASSLQGINEQFF. This chain links TRBV5-6 with TRBJ2-1, with D tentatively TRBD1 (5 bases). Germline V gene sequence: CDR1 SGHDT, CDR2 YYEEEE. CDR3 length: 13 amino acids. Deletions cut 1 base from V and 6 bases from J, with 8 bases between.

This chain uses TRBV7-2 with TRBJ2-2, with 8 positions matching TRBD2. V was pared by 3 bases and J by 2 bases, with 8 bases of the junction left unmatched. The CDR3 has 17 residues. Per germline, CDR1 SGHTA and CDR2 FQGNSA. CDR3 DNA sequence: TGTGCCAGCAGCTTTCCCGCCAGGACTAGCAACACCGGGGAGCTGTTTTTT. It specifies CASSFPARTSNTGELFF.

The chain has TRBV19 and TRBJ2-7; D is uncertain. The CDR3 length is 13 residues. Germline-derived CDR1 and CDR2 are LNHDA and SQIVND (reference sequence). Trimming removed 2 bases at V and 4 bases at J, with 9 bases between. CDR3 coding DNA: TGTGCCAGTAGTATACAGAATCTTTACGAGCAGTACGTC. It translates to CASSIQNLYEQYV.

V usage is TRBV5-8 and J usage is TRBJ1-2; D may be TRBD1 (6 bases). The CDR3 has 13 residues. V lost 5 bases and J 6 bases, leaving 14 bases between the germline ends. Germline V gives CDR1 SGHTS, CDR2 YDEGEE. The CDR3 protein is CASRTGIWDGYTF. Here the CDR3 DNA reads TGTGCCAGCAGGACAGGAATCTGGGATGGCTACACCTTC. The full variable domain, its missing parts supplied by reference TRBV5-8 and TRBJ1-2, is EAGVTQSPTHLIKTRGQQATLRCSPISGHTSVYWYQQALGLGLQFLLWYDEGEERNRGNFPPRFSGRQFPNYSSELNVNALELEDSALYLCASRTGIWDGYTFGSGTRLTVV.

V and J are TRBV30 and TRBJ1-6; no clear D. This CDR3 region has 17 residues. Germline values: CDR1 GTSNPN, CDR2 SVGIG (reference sequence). V was cut by 0 bases and J by 0 bases, with 12 bases left in between. The CDR3 DNA is TGTGCCTGGAGTGTTATCGAGGGCGACTCCTATAATTCACCCCTCCACTTT. Translated: CAWSVIEGDSYNSPLHF.

The chain carries TRBV28 and TRBJ2-7, with TRBD2 as a possible D gene (5 bases). Germline CDR1 reads MDHEN; CDR2 reads SYDVKM. The V and J ends lost 10 bases and 2 bases respectively, with 18 bases between them. The CDR3 runs to 14 residues. CDR3 DNA: TGTGCCACTGCCGGCGCCAGGAGGCCCTACGAGCAGTACTTC. Translated: CATAGARRPYEQYF.

V gene TRBV6-1 combines with J gene TRBJ1-5; D not resolved. The CDR3 extends over 13 amino acids. Germline values: CDR1 MNHNS, CDR2 SASEGT. Trimming shortened V by 5 bases and J by 5 bases, and 10 bases separated the two germline ends. The CDR3 bases are TGTGCCAGCAGTCTGAACCGCGATCAGCCCCAGCATTTT. Protein sequence: CASSLNRDQPQHF.

This clone showed up just a few times. J is TRBJ1-5 and V is TRBV2, with 10 bases fitting TRBD1. The CDR3 runs to 14 residues. Germline-derived CDR1 and CDR2 are SNHLY and FYNNEI. The J segment lost 3 bases and the V segment lost 6 bases, leaving 2 bases of the junction unmatched. The CDR3 loop is CASSGTGVNQPQHF. CDR3 in DNA: TGTGCCAGCAGCGGGACAGGGGTCAATCAGCCCCAGCATTTT.

This sequence joins TRBV23-1 and TRBJ2-7; D might be TRBD1 or TRBD2, each matching 5 bases. TRBV23-1 falls under the ORF class, with uncertain function. CDR3 size: 15 residues. V was shortened by 3 bases and J by 3 bases, with 15 bases between the two germline ends. DNA for the CDR3: TGCGCCAGCAGTCACCGCGTCGGGGCCCACTACGAGCAGTACGTC. Translation gives CASSHRVGAHYEQYV.

This clone was recorded only once. The chain combines TRBV7-9 with TRBJ2-7; D unresolved. The germline V and J ends were trimmed by 7 bases and 6 bases, with 10 bases remaining between them. Germline assignment: CDR1 SEHNR and CDR2 FQNEAQ (reference sequence). The CDR3 is made up of 11 amino acids. The CDR3 DNA sequence: TGTGCCAGCACTTCTTCTTTCGAGCAGTACTTC. Encoded protein: CASTSSFEQYF. The entire variable domain, with the rest obtained from reference TRBV7-9 and TRBJ2-7, is as follows: DTGVSQNPRHKITKRGQNVTFRCDPISEHNRLYWYRQTLGQGPEFLTYFQNEAQLEKSRLLSDRFSAERPKGSFSTLEIQRTEQGDSAMYLCASTSSFEQYFGPGTRLTVT.

This clone has just one count. The rearrangement uses TRBV5-1 and TRBJ1-1; D is possibly TRBD1 (6 bases). Germline V CDR1 and CDR2: SGHRS, YFSETQ. V was pared by 0 bases and J by 8 bases, with 14 bases between. The CDR3 has 14 amino acids. The CDR3 DNA follows: TGCGCCAGCAGCTTGGACCCCACAGGGACCGAAGCTTTCTTT. Its translation: CASSLDPTGTEAFF.

The V gene is TRBV7-9, the J gene TRBJ1-4, with 9 positions matching TRBD1. V lost 6 bases and J lost 2; bases outside the gene matches: 4. The length of the CDR3 is 15 residues. Germline assignment: CDR1 SEHNR and CDR2 FQNEAQ (reference sequence). The CDR3 loop reads CASRTTGGTNEKLFF. The CDR3 DNA follows: TGTGCCAGCAGGACTACAGGGGGCACTAATGAAAAACTGTTTTTT.

The rearrangement joins TRBV27 to TRBJ2-7; TRBD1 might be the D (6 bases). V shed 0 bases and J shed 1 base, with 7 bases lying between them. CDR1 is MNHEY, CDR2 SMNVEV, per germline (reference sequence). The CDR3 has 14 amino acids. This CDR3 reads CASSLSRGSYEQYV. Here the CDR3 DNA reads TGTGCCAGCAGTTTATCGAGGGGGTCCTACGAGCAGTACGTC.

This sequence joins TRBV5-1 and TRBJ1-1; D not resolved. The CDR3 runs to 14 residues. Germline V CDR1 and CDR2: SGHRS, YFSETQ. V lost 1 base, J lost 2 bases, and 9 bases lay in between. The CDR3 bases are TGCGCCAGCAGCTTGTATTCGGACAACACTGAAGCTTTCTTT. This encodes CASSLYSDNTEAFF.

J is TRBJ2-2 and V is TRBV10-3; D unclear. Germline-derived CDR1 and CDR2 are ENHRY and SYGVKD. V dropped 6 bases and J dropped 10 bases, with 12 bases sitting between them. CDR3 length: 12 amino acids. The CDR3 loop reads CAISALSEELFF. The DNA for the CDR3 is TGTGCCATCAGCGCCTTATCGGAGGAGCTGTTTTTT.

This clone has a handful of counts. The rearrangement uses TRBV6-6 and TRBJ1-6; D possibly corresponds to TRBD1 (6 bases). Germline V gives CDR1 MNHNY, CDR2 SVGAGI (reference sequence). The CDR3 has 13 residues. Trimming stripped 6 bases from V and 9 bases from J, with 12 bases between. The CDR3 spells CASSGGGTSPLHF. In nucleotides, the CDR3 is TGTGCCAGCAGCGGAGGGGGTACTTCACCCCTCCACTTT.

The chain carries TRBV7-9 and TRBJ1-3, with D uncertain. Germline CDR1 is SEHNR and CDR2 is FQNEAQ (reference sequence). The CDR3 consists of 15 residues. Between the trimmed V and J ends, which lost 5 bases and 0 bases, there was a span of 11 bases. CDR3 sequence (DNA): TGTGCCAGCAGCCCGACGACCTTCTCTGGAAACACCATATATTTT. This translates into CASSPTTFSGNTIYF.

In DNA form, the CDR3 reads TGTGCCAGCAGTCCGAGGGACATGAACACTGAAGCTTTCTTT. Its translation is CASSPRDMNTEAFF. The chain couples TRBV28 to TRBJ1-1; TRBD1 is a possible D gene (6 bases). The CDR3 runs 14 residues. V gave up 5 bases and J gave up 0 bases, with 10 bases separating them. The germline V gene has CDR1 MDHEN and CDR2 SYDVKM.

The chain joins TRBV6-1 to TRBJ2-7, with 9 bases that match TRBD1. CDR1 MNHNS and CDR2 SASEGT come from the germline V gene. The CDR3 covers 13 residues. The V segment lost 5 bases and the J segment 5 bases; nucleotides outside the gene matches: 4. CDR3 residues: CASSPGTGNEQYF. The CDR3 nucleotides are TGTGCCAGCAGTCCCGGGACAGGGAACGAGCAGTACTTC.

There are a few counts of this clone. The rearrangement links TRBV6-5 to TRBJ2-6; no clear D. Germline loops: CDR1 MNHEY, CDR2 SVGAGI. The CDR3 contains 15 residues. Between the trimmed V and J ends, which lost 7 bases and 0 bases, there was a span of 10 bases. The CDR3 coding sequence is TGTGCCAGCACCCCTAGGGTCTCTGGGGCCAACGTCCTGACTTTC. It translates to CASTPRVSGANVLTF.

V is TRBV7-9 and J is TRBJ2-3; D unclear. CDR3 length: 13 amino acids. The V end was cut by 2 bases, the J end by 6 bases, with 9 bases between. Germline-derived CDR1 and CDR2 are SEHNR and FQNEAQ (reference sequence). Here the CDR3 reads CASSLIGGDTQYF. CDR3 nucleotides: TGTGCCAGCAGCTTAATAGGTGGCGATACGCAGTATTTT.

This clone was recorded only once. This chain connects TRBV7-8 to TRBJ2-7; D is possibly TRBD1 (5 bases). From germline, CDR1 is SGHVS and CDR2 FQNEAQ. With 1 base removed from V and 6 bases from J, the gap between germline ends came to 10 bases. The CDR3 totals 13 residues. The CDR3 loop is CASSLDQGVEQYF. The CDR3 DNA sequence: TGTGCCAGCAGCTTAGATCAGGGTGTCGAGCAGTACTTC.

In this sample, this clone turned up a few times. The V gene is TRBV19, the J gene TRBJ2-1; 10 positions agree with TRBD1. V was pared by 5 bases and J by 9 bases, with 10 bases of the junction left unmatched. The germline V gene encodes CDR1 LNHDA and CDR2 SQIVND (reference sequence). This CDR3 has 15 amino acids. CDR3 amino acids: CASSLRQGARGEQFF. In DNA, the CDR3 is TGTGCCAGTAGTCTCCGACAGGGGGCGCGCGGTGAGCAGTTCTTC. Full variable domain (missing parts from reference TRBV19 and TRBJ2-1): DGGITQSPKYLFRKEGQNVTLSCEQNLNHDAMYWYRQDPGQGLRLIYYSQIVNDFQKGDIAEGYSVSREKKESFPLTVTSAQKNPTAFYLCASSLRQGARGEQFFGPGTRLTVL.

The V and J genes are TRBV5-6 and TRBJ2-3, with D uncertain. Trimming removed 4 bases at V and 2 bases at J, with 2 bases between. The CDR3 extends over 11 amino acids. CDR1 and CDR2 (germline): SGHDT, YYEEEE. CDR3 sequence reads: CASSTTDTQYF. CDR3 DNA sequence: TGTGCCAGCAGCACCACAGATACGCAGTATTTT.

The rearrangement joins TRBV5-5 to TRBJ1-1; D is ambiguous. CDR3 size: 14 residues. Trimming shortened V by 3 bases and J by 4 bases, and 13 bases separated the two germline ends. From germline, CDR1 is SGHKS and CDR2 YYEKEE (reference sequence). DNA for the CDR3: TGTGCCAGCAGCTCCTTCGACGCGGGCACTGAAGCTTTCTTT. It specifies CASSSFDAGTEAFF. The whole variable domain, filled in from reference TRBV5-5 and TRBJ1-1, reads DAGVTQSPTHLIKTRGQQVTLRCSPISGHKSVSWYQQVLGQGPQFIFQYYEKEERGRGNFPDRFSARQFPNYSSELNVNALLLGDSALYLCASSSFDAGTEAFFGQGTRLTVV.